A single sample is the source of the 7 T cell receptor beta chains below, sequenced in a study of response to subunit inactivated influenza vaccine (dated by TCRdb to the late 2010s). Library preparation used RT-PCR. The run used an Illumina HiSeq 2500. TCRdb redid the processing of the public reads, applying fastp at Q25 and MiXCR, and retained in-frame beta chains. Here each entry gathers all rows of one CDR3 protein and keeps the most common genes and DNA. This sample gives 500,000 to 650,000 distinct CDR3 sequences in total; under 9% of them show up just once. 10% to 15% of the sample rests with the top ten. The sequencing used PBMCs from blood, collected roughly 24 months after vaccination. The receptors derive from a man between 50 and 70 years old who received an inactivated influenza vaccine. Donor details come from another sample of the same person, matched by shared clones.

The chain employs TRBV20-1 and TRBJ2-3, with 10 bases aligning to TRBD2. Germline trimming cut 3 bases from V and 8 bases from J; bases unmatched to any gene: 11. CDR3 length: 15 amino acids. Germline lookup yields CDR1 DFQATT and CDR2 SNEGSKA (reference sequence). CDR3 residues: CSARGVLSGRVTQYF. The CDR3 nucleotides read TGCAGTGCTAGGGGGGTACTAAGCGGGAGGGTTACGCAGTATTTT.

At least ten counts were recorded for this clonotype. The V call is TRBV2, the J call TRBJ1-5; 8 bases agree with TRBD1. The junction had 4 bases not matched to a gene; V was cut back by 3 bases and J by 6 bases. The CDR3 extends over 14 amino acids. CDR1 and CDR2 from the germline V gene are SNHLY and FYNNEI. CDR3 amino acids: CASSDGQGGQPQHF. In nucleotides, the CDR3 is TGTGCCAGCAGTGACGGACAGGGCGGTCAGCCCCAGCATTTT.

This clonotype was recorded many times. The CDR3 sequence: CSAVTGGSSNQPQHF. The CDR3 DNA reads as TGCAGTGCTGTAACAGGGGGCTCAAGCAATCAGCCCCAGCATTTT. The chain combines TRBV20-1 with TRBJ1-5, with 9 bases identical to TRBD1. The CDR3 loop spans 15 amino acids. Trimming removed 5 bases from V and 1 base from J; junction bases left unmatched: 6. CDR1 is DFQATT and CDR2 is SNEGSKA in the germline V gene (reference sequence).

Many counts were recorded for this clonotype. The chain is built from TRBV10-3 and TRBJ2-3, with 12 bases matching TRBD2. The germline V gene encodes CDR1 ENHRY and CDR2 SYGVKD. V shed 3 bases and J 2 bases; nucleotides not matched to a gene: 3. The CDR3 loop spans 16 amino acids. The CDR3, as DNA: TGTGCCATCAGTGAAACTAGCGGGGGGACCACAGATACGCAGTATTTT. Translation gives CAISETSGGTTDTQYF.

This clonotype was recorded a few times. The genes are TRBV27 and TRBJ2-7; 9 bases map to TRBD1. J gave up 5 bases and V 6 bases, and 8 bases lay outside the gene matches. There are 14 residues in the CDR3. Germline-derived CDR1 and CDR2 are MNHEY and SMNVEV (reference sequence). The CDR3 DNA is TGTGCCAGCAGCGCCGGGACAGGGAATAACGAGCAGTACTTC. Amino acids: CASSAGTGNNEQYF.

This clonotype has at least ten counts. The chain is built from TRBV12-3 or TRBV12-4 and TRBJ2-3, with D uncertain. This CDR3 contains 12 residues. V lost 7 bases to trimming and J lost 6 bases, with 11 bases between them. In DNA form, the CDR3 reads TGTGCCAGCAACAGAGTGTCGGATACGCAGTATTTT. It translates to CASNRVSDTQYF.

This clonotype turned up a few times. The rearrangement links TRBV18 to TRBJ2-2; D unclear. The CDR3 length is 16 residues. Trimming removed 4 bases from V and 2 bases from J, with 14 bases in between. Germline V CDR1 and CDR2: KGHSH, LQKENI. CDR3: CASSRVWAGNTGELFF. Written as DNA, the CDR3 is TGTGCCAGCTCACGAGTATGGGCTGGTAACACCGGGGAGCTGTTTTTT.